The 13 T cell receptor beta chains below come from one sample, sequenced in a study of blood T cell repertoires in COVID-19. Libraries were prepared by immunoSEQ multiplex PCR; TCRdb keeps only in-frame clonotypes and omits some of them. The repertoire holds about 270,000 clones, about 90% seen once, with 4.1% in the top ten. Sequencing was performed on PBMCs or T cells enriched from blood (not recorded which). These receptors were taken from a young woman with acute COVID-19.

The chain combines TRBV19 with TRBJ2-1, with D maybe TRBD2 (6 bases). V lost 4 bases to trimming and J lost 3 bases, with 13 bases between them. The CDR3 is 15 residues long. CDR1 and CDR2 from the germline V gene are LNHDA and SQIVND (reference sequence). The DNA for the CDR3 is TGTGCCAGTAGTAACCGGGACTTATACTACAATGAGCAGTTCTTC. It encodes CASSNRDLYYNEQFF.

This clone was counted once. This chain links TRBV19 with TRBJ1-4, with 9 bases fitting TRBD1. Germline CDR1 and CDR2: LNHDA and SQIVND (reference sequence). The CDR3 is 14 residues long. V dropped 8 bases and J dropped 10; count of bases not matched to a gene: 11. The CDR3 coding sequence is TGTGCCAGTTGTAAGGGACAGGGTGCCGTAAAACTGTTTTTT. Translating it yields CASCKGQGAVKLFF. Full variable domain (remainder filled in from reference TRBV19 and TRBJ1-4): DGGITQSPKYLFRKEGQNVTLSCEQNLNHDAMYWYRQDPGQGLRLIYYSQIVNDFQKGDIAEGYSVSREKKESFPLTVTSAQKNPTAFYLCASCKGQGAVKLFFGSGTQLSVL.

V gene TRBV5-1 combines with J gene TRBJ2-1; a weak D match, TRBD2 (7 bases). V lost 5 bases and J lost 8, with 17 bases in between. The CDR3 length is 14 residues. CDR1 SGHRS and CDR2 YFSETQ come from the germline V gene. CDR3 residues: CASRGEGEGDEQFF. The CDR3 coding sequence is TGCGCCAGCAGGGGGGAGGGGGAAGGCGATGAGCAGTTCTTC.

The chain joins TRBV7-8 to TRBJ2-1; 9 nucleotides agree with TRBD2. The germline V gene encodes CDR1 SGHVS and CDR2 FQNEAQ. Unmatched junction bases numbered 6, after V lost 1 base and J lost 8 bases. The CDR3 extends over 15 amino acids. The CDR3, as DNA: TGTGCCAGCAGCTTAGGCGGGAGGGCGGTAGATGAGCAGTTCTTC. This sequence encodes CASSLGGRAVDEQFF.

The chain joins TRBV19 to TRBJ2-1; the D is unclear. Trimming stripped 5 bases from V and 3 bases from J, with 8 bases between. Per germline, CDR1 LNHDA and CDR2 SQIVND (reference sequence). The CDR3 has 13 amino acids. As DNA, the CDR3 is TGTGCCAGTAGTCCAGACTTCTACAATGAGCAGTTCTTC. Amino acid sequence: CASSPDFYNEQFF.

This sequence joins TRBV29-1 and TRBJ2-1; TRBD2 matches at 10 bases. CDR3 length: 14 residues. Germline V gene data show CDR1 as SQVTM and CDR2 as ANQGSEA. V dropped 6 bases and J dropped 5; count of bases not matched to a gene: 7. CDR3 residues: CSVVGLAANNEQFF. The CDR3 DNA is TGCAGCGTCGTAGGACTAGCGGCTAACAATGAGCAGTTCTTC.

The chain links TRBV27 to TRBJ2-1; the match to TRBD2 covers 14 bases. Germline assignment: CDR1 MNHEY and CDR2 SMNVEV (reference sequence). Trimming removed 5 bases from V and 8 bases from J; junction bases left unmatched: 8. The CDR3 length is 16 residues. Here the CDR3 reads CASSTGTSGSVDEQFF. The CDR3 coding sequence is TGTGCCAGCAGTACGGGGACTAGCGGGAGTGTGGATGAGCAGTTCTTC.

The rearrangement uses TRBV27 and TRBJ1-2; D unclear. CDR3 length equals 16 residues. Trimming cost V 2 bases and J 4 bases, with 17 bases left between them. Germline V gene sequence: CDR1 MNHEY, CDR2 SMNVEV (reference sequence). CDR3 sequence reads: CASSLLPQRTSYGYTF. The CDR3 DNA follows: TGTGCCAGCAGTTTACTCCCTCAGAGGACTTCCTATGGCTACACCTTC.

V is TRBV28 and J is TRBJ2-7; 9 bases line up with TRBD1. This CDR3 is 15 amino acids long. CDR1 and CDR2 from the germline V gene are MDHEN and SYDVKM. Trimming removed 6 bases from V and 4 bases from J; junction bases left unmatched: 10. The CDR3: CASREGSGTGYEQYF. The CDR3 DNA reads TGTGCCAGCAGGGAGGGATCCGGGACAGGGTACGAGCAGTACTTC. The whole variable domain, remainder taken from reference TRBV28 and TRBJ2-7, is DVKVTQSSRYLVKRTGEKVFLECVQDMDHENMFWYRQDPGLGLRLIYFSYDVKMKEKGDIPEGYSVSREKKERFSLILESASTNQTSMYLCASREGSGTGYEQYFGPGTRLTVT.

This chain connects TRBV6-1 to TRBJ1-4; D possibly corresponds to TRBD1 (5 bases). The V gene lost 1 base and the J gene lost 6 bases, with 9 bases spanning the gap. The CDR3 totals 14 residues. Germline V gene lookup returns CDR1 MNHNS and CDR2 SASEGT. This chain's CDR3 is CASSEEQVYEKLFF. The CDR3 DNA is TGTGCCAGCAGTGAAGAACAGGTCTATGAAAAACTGTTTTTT.

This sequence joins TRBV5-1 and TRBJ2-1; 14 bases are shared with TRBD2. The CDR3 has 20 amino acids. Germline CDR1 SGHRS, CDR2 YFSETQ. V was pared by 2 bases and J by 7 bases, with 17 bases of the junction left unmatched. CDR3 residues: CASSFNPGLAGVGGGNEQFF. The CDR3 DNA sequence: TGCGCCAGCAGCTTTAATCCGGGACTAGCGGGAGTGGGGGGCGGAAATGAGCAGTTCTTC.

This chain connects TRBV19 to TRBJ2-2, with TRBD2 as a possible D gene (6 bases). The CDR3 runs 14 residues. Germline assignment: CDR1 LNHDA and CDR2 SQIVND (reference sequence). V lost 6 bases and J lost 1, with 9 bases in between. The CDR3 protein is CASRMRGNTGELFF. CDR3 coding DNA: TGTGCCAGTAGAATGCGGGGGAACACCGGGGAGCTGTTTTTT.

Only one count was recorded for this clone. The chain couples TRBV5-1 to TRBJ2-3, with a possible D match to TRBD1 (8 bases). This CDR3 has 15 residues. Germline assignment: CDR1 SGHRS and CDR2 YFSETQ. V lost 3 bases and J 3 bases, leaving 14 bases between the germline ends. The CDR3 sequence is CASSSDREGTDTQYF. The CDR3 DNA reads TGCGCCAGCAGCTCGGACAGGGAGGGGACAGATACGCAGTATTTT.